This T cell receptor beta chain was found in a study of T cell repertoires in cytomegalovirus infection (dated by TCRdb to between 2018 and 2020). General notes on the study: Donor HLA type was relevant to the analysis, as public TCR beta signatures indicated carriage of CMV infection together with the matching HLA type. The investigation overall reported the following: Carriers of CMV infection plus the relevant HLA type were discriminated by the cumulative frequency of public TCR beta family members in the study cohort and in an independent roughly 340-donor cohort. The ex vivo response was dominated by HLA-C-restricted CMV-specific TCR beta clonotypes, and the single most frequent clonotype in two of eight donors was supplied by these HLA-C-restricted clonotypes.

The sequencer listed for this sample is Illumina HiSeq 1500. TCRdb reran the public reads through fastp at Q25 and MiXCR, keeping productive beta chains. Records with the same CDR3 protein are collapsed into one entry carrying the most frequent genes and DNA. For this sample there are 100,000 to 150,000 distinct CDR3 sequences; roughly 9% appear just once. The ten largest clones represent around 10% of the sample. This clonotype has at least ten counts. What this receptor recognizes is not known. It has no much larger one-base neighbor in the sample; base qualities were not kept. This sequence originates from a human donor in good health (CMV status not recorded). Some clones in this sample may be carry-over from other donors' samples. Sequenced sample: PBMCs.

The DNA sequence follows: TGTGCCAGCAGCTCACAGGGTGACACTGAAGCTTTCTTT. It translates to CASSSQGDTEAFF. The sequence is built from TRBV7-3 and TRBJ1-1, with TRBD1 tentatively as D gene (6 bases match). V is pared back by 4 bases and J by 3 bases, with 9 bases lying between the germline termini. CDR1 and CDR2 are read off the germline V gene as SGHTA and FQGTGA. Inclusive of the bounding cysteine and phenylalanine, the CDR3 is 13 residues long. Solely the CDR3 DNA is kept, with 39 bases framed from the first base.